Presented here are 10 T cell receptor beta chains from one specimen sequenced in a study of cytomegalovirus exposure and HLA in healthy donors. The PCR made use of 60 Vbeta and 13 Jbeta primers. Method: immunoSEQ multiplex PCR; TCRdb's copy keeps in-frame clones and lacks some. The sample lists around 99,000 clones, about 72% seen once, with around 2.1% in the top ten. The specimen was PBMCs. All receptors come from a man aged 18 to 29 in good health and CMV-seronegative.

The chain joins TRBV2 to TRBJ1-5; 8 bases line up with TRBD1. J gave up 1 base and V 5 bases, and 7 bases lay outside the gene matches. Germline lookup yields CDR1 SNHLY and CDR2 FYNNEI. This CDR3 spans 16 amino acids. Here the CDR3 reads CASSSTDRGSNQPQHF. The CDR3 bases are TGTGCCAGCAGTAGTACCGACAGGGGAAGCAATCAGCCCCAGCATTTT. Drawing the rest from reference TRBV2 and TRBJ1-5, the complete variable domain is EPEVTQTPSHQVTQMGQEVILRCVPISNHLYFYWYRQILGQKVEFLVSFYNNEISEKSEIFDDQFSVERPDGSNFTLKIRSTKLEDSAMYFCASSSTDRGSNQPQHFGDGTRLSIL.

This clone came up a few times. The chain couples TRBV7-3 to TRBJ2-2, with 7 bases fitting TRBD1. CDR1 and CDR2 (germline): SGHTA, FQGTGA. This CDR3 region has 14 residues. Trimming removed 5 bases from V and 8 bases from J; junction bases left unmatched: 8. CDR3 in amino acids: CASSQYRGSGELFF. CDR3 in DNA: TGTGCCAGCAGCCAATACAGGGGATCTGGGGAGCTGTTTTTT.

The V and J genes are TRBV7-2 and TRBJ1-3, with 7 bases that match TRBD1. The CDR3 has 15 residues. V shed 5 bases, J shed 2 bases, and the junction held 6 bases outside the gene matches. From germline, CDR1 is SGHTA and CDR2 FQGNSA. CDR3 sequence: CASSTTGSTGNTIYF. For the CDR3, the DNA is TGTGCCAGCAGCACGACAGGGTCAACTGGAAACACCATATATTTT.

The chain uses TRBV10-3 and TRBJ2-7; 8 bases are a match to TRBD1. Germline V lookup: CDR1 ENHRY, CDR2 SYGVKD. The CDR3 consists of 13 residues. Trimming at V came to 6 bases and at J to 5 bases, leaving 6 bases not matched to a gene. The CDR3 DNA sequence: TGTGCCATCAGCCAGGGGGCGTTTAACGAGCAGTACTTC. Amino acid sequence: CAISQGAFNEQYF.

V usage is TRBV21-1 and J usage is TRBJ1-1. TRBV21-1 has pseudogene status. There are 16 residues in the CDR3. The CDR3 loop is CASSSSGLGVRTEAFF. Written as DNA, the CDR3 is TGTGCCAGCAGCTCAAGCGGGCTCGGGGTAAGGACTGAAGCTTTCTTT.

V usage is TRBV7-2 and J usage is TRBJ2-2; D unclear. Germline values: CDR1 SGHTA, CDR2 FQGNSA. The ends were cut back, 5 bases at V and 0 bases at J, with 10 bases in the middle. CDR3 length equals 15 residues. The CDR3 DNA reads TGTGCCAGCAGCCCGACACTTGCGAACACCGGGGAGCTGTTTTTT. Protein sequence: CASSPTLANTGELFF. The whole variable domain, filled in from reference TRBV7-2 and TRBJ2-2, reads GAGVSQSPSNKVTEKGKDVELRCDPISGHTALYWYRQSLGQGLEFLIYFQGNSAPDKSGLPSDRFSAERTGGSVSTLTIQRTQQEDSAVYLCASSPTLANTGELFFGEGSRLTVL.

The genes are TRBV5-1 and TRBJ2-2, with D possibly being TRBD2 (7 bases). CDR1 SGHRS and CDR2 YFSETQ come from the germline V gene. The CDR3 covers 15 residues. Trimming removed 7 bases at V and 3 bases at J, with 16 bases between. The CDR3 DNA is TGCGCCAGCTGGTCGGGGGGCCCGGACACCGGGGAGCTGTTTTTT. It encodes CASWSGGPDTGELFF.

The V call is TRBV7-9, the J call TRBJ2-7, with D possibly being TRBD2 (7 bases). Germline CDR1 is SEHNR and CDR2 is FQNEAQ (reference sequence). Trimming left V 0 bases short and J 5 bases short, with 14 bases between. The length of the CDR3 is 15 residues. CDR3 region: CASSLAGGRPDEQYF. DNA of the CDR3: TGTGCCAGCAGCTTAGCGGGGGGGCGGCCTGACGAGCAGTACTTC.

On this clone: Other DNA sequences in this sample translate to the same CDR3. This chain links TRBV5-1 with TRBJ2-1, with 13 bases fitting TRBD2. V dropped 4 bases and J dropped 8; count of bases not matched to a gene: 3. Looked up from germline, CDR1 is SGHRS and CDR2 is YFSETQ. This CDR3 has 14 residues. DNA for the CDR3: TGCGCCAGCAGCCCCGGGACTAGCGGGGATGAGCAGTTCTTC. This translates into CASSPGTSGDEQFF. The complete variable domain, with remaining parts taken from reference TRBV5-1 and TRBJ2-1, reads KAGVTQTPRYLIKTRGQQVTLSCSPISGHRSVSWYQQTPGQGLQFLFEYFSETQRNKGNFPGRFSGRQFSNSRSEMNVSTLELGDSALYLCASSPGTSGDEQFFGPGTRLTVL.

The rearrangement uses TRBV19 and TRBJ2-7; D not certain. The CDR3 contains 11 residues. Deletions cut 5 bases from V and 3 bases from J, with 5 bases between. Germline values: CDR1 LNHDA, CDR2 SQIVND (reference sequence). CDR3 in amino acids: CASSPGYEQYF. The DNA for the CDR3 is TGTGCCAGTAGTCCCGGCTACGAGCAGTACTTC.